What follows are 14 T cell receptor beta chains derived from one specimen sequenced in a study of blood T cell repertoires in COVID-19. The data were produced by immunoSEQ multiplex PCR, yet TCRdb's version contains in-frame clones alone and is incomplete. This sample has around 140,000 clones, with about 77% found just once. Sequenced input: peripheral blood. Every receptor here comes from a woman in her forties or fifties with active or convalescent COVID-19.

This chain uses TRBV6-1 with TRBJ2-4; a weak D match, TRBD1 (7 bases). The CDR3 length is 17 residues. Germline CDR1 is MNHNS and CDR2 is SASEGT. The V and J ends lost 0 bases and 0 bases respectively, with 12 bases between them. The CDR3 loop is CASSEAEGAGAKNIQYF. CDR3 sequence (DNA): TGTGCCAGCAGTGAAGCGGAGGGGGCTGGAGCCAAAAACATTCAGTACTTC.

The chain has TRBV9 and TRBJ1-4; 9 bases fit TRBD1. CDR3 length equals 16 residues. After removal of 4 bases from V and 7 bases from J, the junction contained 11 bases not matched to a gene. Germline V CDR1 and CDR2: SGDLS, YYNGEE. CDR3 nucleotide sequence: TGTGCCAGCAGCTCACAAACCGGGACAGGGACTGAAAAACTGTTTTTT. It yields the protein CASSSQTGTGTEKLFF.

In this sample, this clone turned up once. The V gene is TRBV6-2 or TRBV6-3, the J gene TRBJ2-7; D gene unclear. Trimming shortened V by 0 bases and J by 3 bases, and 12 bases separated the two germline ends. CDR3 size: 15 residues. CDR1 and CDR2 (germline): MNHEY, SVGEGT. CDR3 coding DNA: TGTGCCAGCAGTTACTCGATGGCGGCTGGCTACGAGCAGTACTTC. It encodes CASSYSMAAGYEQYF.

The V call is TRBV7-2, the J call TRBJ2-5; perhaps TRBD1 as D (6 bases). The CDR3 runs to 16 residues. The V gene lost 7 bases and the J gene lost 5 bases, with 23 bases spanning the gap. From germline, CDR1 is SGHTA and CDR2 FQGNSA. The CDR3: CASTPLGLGQGETQYF. CDR3 nucleotides: TGTGCCAGCACCCCGCTAGGATTAGGGCAGGGGGAGACCCAGTACTTC.

This chain joins TRBV2 and TRBJ2-3; D is unclear. Deletions cut 5 bases from V and 3 bases from J, with 12 bases between. CDR1 is SNHLY, CDR2 FYNNEI, per germline. The CDR3 contains 14 residues. The CDR3 DNA reads as TGTGCCAGCAGTTCGATTCTAGGTACAGATACGCAGTATTTT. It translates to CASSSILGTDTQYF.

This clone was observed once. V and J are TRBV5-1 and TRBJ2-6, with 12 bases matching TRBD1. CDR1 and CDR2 from the germline V gene are SGHRS and YFSETQ. V was clipped by 0 bases and J by 4 bases; unmatched bases: 11. The CDR3 runs 20 residues. The CDR3 protein is CASSLAPGQGAVYGANVLTF. The CDR3 region has the DNA TGCGCCAGCAGCTTGGCCCCGGGACAGGGGGCAGTATACGGGGCCAACGTCCTGACTTTC.

The chain couples TRBV6-5 to TRBJ1-2; 8 bases align to TRBD1. Losses at the gene ends were 6 bases for V and 6 bases for J; bases not matched to a gene: 9. Germline lookup yields CDR1 MNHEY and CDR2 SVGAGI. CDR3 size: 14 residues. The DNA of the CDR3 is TGTGCCAGCAGGGCCCCTCAGGGGGCCAATGGCTACACCTTC. Its translation: CASRAPQGANGYTF.

The chain couples TRBV7-2 to TRBJ2-7, with 9 bases matching TRBD2. Germline V gene data show CDR1 as SGHTA and CDR2 as FQGNSA. The CDR3 length is 15 residues. V gave up 5 bases and J gave up 0 bases; unmatched junction bases: 5. The CDR3 sequence is CASSTRSGSSYEQYF. For the CDR3, the DNA is TGTGCCAGCAGCACCCGTAGCGGGAGCTCCTACGAGCAGTACTTC.

This sequence joins TRBV6-5 and TRBJ1-5; weak D call: TRBD1 (5 bases). Trimming shortened V by 7 bases and J by 4 bases, and 11 bases separated the two germline ends. The germline CDR1 and CDR2 sequences are MNHEY and SVGAGI. CDR3 length: 13 amino acids. Here the CDR3 reads CASMGQTNQPQHF. CDR3 nucleotides: TGTGCCAGCATGGGGCAGACAAATCAGCCCCAGCATTTT.

The chain uses TRBV9 and TRBJ2-1; D is possibly TRBD2 (6 bases). V dropped 2 bases and J dropped 0 bases, with 24 bases sitting between them. The length of the CDR3 is 20 residues. CDR1 and CDR2 from the germline V gene are SGDLS and YYNGEE. The CDR3 DNA sequence: TGTGCCAGCAGCGTCTGGGGGGACTTATCCGACCGCTTCTCCTACAATGAGCAGTTCTTC. Translating it yields CASSVWGDLSDRFSYNEQFF.

This chain connects TRBV15 to TRBJ2-1; the match to TRBD1 covers 8 bases. The germline V gene encodes CDR1 LNHNV and CDR2 YYDKDF (reference sequence). This CDR3 spans 16 amino acids. With V trimmed by 0 bases and J by 4 bases, 5 bases remained unmatched. CDR3 DNA sequence: TGTGCCACCAGCAGAGAGACCAGGGGGCCATACAATGAGCAGTTCTTC. Its protein is CATSRETRGPYNEQFF.

The CDR3 is CASGVIRGRETSGSYNEQFF. CDR3 coding DNA: TGTGCCAGCGGGGTAATCAGGGGGCGCGAAACTAGCGGGAGCTACAATGAGCAGTTCTTC. J is TRBJ2-1 and V is TRBV5-4; 11 bases agree with TRBD2. The CDR3 spans 20 residues. The ends lost 7 bases at V and 3 bases at J; junction bases unmatched: 21. In germline, CDR1 is SGHNT, CDR2 YYREEE (reference sequence). The entire variable domain, with the rest obtained from reference TRBV5-4 and TRBJ2-1, is as follows: ETGVTQSPTHLIKTRGQQVTLRCSSQSGHNTVSWYQQALGQGPQFIFQYYREEENGRGNFPPRFSGLQFPNYSSELNVNALELDDSALYLCASGVIRGRETSGSYNEQFFGPGTRLTVL.

The rearrangement links TRBV2 to TRBJ1-5; no reliable D call. There are 15 residues in the CDR3. V lost 7 bases, J lost 10 bases, and 23 bases lay in between. Germline V gene sequence: CDR1 SNHLY, CDR2 FYNNEI. CDR3 region: CASTTWAQGMRPQHF. The CDR3 DNA reads TGTGCCAGCACTACTTGGGCCCAAGGAATGCGACCCCAGCATTTT.

This chain uses TRBV30 with TRBJ1-4; D perhaps matches TRBD1 (6 bases). With 2 bases removed from V and 7 bases from J, the gap between germline ends came to 17 bases. The CDR3 loop spans 15 amino acids. Germline V lookup: CDR1 GTSNPN, CDR2 SVGIG (reference sequence). CDR3 nucleotides: TGTGCCTGGAGTCAAGGACGCAAAGGGGGTGAAAAACTGTTTTTT. This gives the protein CAWSQGRKGGEKLFF.